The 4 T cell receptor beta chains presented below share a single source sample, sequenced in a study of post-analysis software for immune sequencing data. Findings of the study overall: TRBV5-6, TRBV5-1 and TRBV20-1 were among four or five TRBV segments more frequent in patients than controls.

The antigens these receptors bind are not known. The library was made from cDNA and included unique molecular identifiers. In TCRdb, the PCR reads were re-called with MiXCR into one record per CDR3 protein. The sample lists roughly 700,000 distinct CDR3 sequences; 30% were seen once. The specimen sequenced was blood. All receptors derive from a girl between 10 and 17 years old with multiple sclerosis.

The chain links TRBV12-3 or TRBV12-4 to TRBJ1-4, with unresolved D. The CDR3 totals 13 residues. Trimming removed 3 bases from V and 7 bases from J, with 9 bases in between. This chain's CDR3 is CASSFISGEKLFF. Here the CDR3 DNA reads TGTGCCAGCAGTTTTATCAGCGGTGAAAAACTGTTTTTT.

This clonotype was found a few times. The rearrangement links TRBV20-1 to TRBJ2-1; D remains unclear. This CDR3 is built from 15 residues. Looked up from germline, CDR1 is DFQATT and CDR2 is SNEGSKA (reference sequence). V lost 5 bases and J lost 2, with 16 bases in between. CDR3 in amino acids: CSAPRQGPTYNEQFF. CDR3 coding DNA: TGCAGTGCTCCCCGACAAGGCCCTACCTACAATGAGCAGTTCTTC.

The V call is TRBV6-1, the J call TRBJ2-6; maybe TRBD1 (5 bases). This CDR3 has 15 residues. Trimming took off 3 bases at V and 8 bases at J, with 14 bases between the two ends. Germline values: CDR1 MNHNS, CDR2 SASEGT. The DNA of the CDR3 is TGTGCCAGCAGTGATCGGCAGTGGGGCTCCAACGTCCTGACTTTC. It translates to CASSDRQWGSNVLTF.

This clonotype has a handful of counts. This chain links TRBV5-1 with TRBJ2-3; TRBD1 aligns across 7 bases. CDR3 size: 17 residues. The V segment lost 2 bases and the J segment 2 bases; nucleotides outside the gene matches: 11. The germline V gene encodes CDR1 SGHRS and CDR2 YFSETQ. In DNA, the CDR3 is TGCGCCAGCAGCTTAACCGCAGAAGGGGGCCCCACAGATACGCAGTATTTT. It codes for CASSLTAEGGPTDTQYF. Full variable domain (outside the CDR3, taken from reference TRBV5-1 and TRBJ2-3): KAGVTQTPRYLIKTRGQQVTLSCSPISGHRSVSWYQQTPGQGLQFLFEYFSETQRNKGNFPGRFSGRQFSNSRSEMNVSTLELGDSALYLCASSLTAEGGPTDTQYFGPGTRLTVL.